These 6 T cell receptor beta chains were sequenced from one sample in a study of cytomegalovirus exposure and HLA in healthy donors. This PCR relied on a set of 60 Vbeta primers and 13 Jbeta primers. Assay: immunoSEQ multiplex PCR; the TCRdb copy retains only in-frame clones and omits some. The table records 150,000 to 200,000 clones, around 80% of them present only once. Sequenced input: PBMCs. The source is a woman younger than 35 in good health and CMV-seronegative.

The rearrangement joins TRBV6-5 to TRBJ1-1; D not certain. This CDR3 region has 13 residues. Trimming took 3 bases from V and 6 from J, leaving 11 bases between them. Looked up from germline, CDR1 is MNHEY and CDR2 is SVGAGI. DNA for the CDR3: TGTGCCAGCAGTTATCTCGGGGTTTCTGAAGCTTTCTTT. This codes for CASSYLGVSEAFF.

This chain links TRBV9 with TRBJ1-1; maybe TRBD1 (5 bases). V dropped 0 bases and J dropped 4 bases, with 10 bases sitting between them. This CDR3 has 14 amino acids. Germline assignment: CDR1 SGDLS and CDR2 YYNGEE. Here the CDR3 reads CASSVVGHITEAFF. DNA for the CDR3: TGTGCCAGCAGCGTAGTTGGACATATCACTGAAGCTTTCTTT.

V usage is TRBV14 and J usage is TRBJ2-7, with D tentatively TRBD2 (6 bases). CDR3 length: 17 residues. With 4 bases removed from V and 1 base from J, the gap between germline ends came to 20 bases. Germline lookup yields CDR1 SGHDN and CDR2 FVKESK. CDR3 region: CASSLGIGPRESYEQYF. The CDR3 DNA reads TGTGCCAGCAGCCTAGGCATCGGACCCCGGGAGTCCTACGAGCAGTACTTC.

This sequence joins TRBV5-4 and TRBJ1-1; TRBD1 is a possible D gene (5 bases). Trimming stripped 2 bases from V and 1 base from J, with 15 bases between. The CDR3 contains 16 residues. CDR1 and CDR2 (germline): SGHNT, YYREEE (reference sequence). The CDR3 is CASSFDPGLPNTEAFF. CDR3 DNA: TGTGCCAGCAGCTTCGACCCGGGACTGCCGAACACTGAAGCTTTCTTT.

J is TRBJ2-7 and V is TRBV28; perhaps TRBD2 as D (6 bases). Germline V lookup: CDR1 MDHEN, CDR2 SYDVKM. V was shortened by 3 bases and J by 6 bases, with 15 bases between the two germline ends. This CDR3 is 14 amino acids long. CDR3 residues: CASSFSTAGSEQYV. The CDR3, as DNA: TGTGCCAGCAGTTTTAGCACGGCGGGGAGCGAGCAGTACGTC.

The V and J genes are TRBV28 and TRBJ1-3; 8 bases are shared with TRBD1. The CDR3 loop spans 16 amino acids. V dropped 1 base and J dropped 7; count of bases not matched to a gene: 9. CDR1 and CDR2 (germline): MDHEN, SYDVKM. CDR3 sequence: CASSLFGTGQLNTIYF. CDR3 nucleotides: TGTGCCAGCAGTTTATTCGGGACAGGTCAGCTGAACACCATATATTTT.